This T cell receptor beta chain was identified in a study of T-cell memory formation after mild COVID-19. Germline V CDR1 and CDR2: SEHNR, FQNEAQ (reference sequence). The CDR3 is 15 residues long. Trimming pared 5 bases from V and 6 bases from J, leaving 17 bases between. With constant-segment primers, 5'RACE yielded cDNA libraries of TCR alpha and TCR beta that carried sample barcodes and UMIs. TCRdb ran MiXCR on the 5' RACE reads and lists one entry per CDR3 protein. Counted here are approximately 150,000 distinct CDR3 sequences, 15% to 20% occurring once; the ten biggest clones make up 2% to 2.5%.

The specimen sequenced was PBMCs or a T cell subset sorted from them (not recorded which). The sequence was obtained from an adult woman who had mild COVID-19 (a few samples of this study predate the infection). Cell type and time point are not known. This chain uses TRBV7-9 with TRBJ2-1; unclear D gene. The CDR3 bases are TGTGCCAGCAGCCCTCGGCCCTATTTGGGCAATGAGCAGTTCTTC. It translates to CASSPRPYLGNEQFF.